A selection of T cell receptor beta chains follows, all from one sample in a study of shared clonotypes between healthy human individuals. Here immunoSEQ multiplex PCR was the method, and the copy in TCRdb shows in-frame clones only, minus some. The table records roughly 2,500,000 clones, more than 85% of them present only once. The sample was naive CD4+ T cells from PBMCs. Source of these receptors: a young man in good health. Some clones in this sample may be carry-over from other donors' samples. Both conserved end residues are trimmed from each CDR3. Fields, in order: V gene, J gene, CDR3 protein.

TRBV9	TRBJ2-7	ASSVGLAGVYEQY
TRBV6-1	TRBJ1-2	ASSEGNYGYT
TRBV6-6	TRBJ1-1	ASRRPQGLNTEAF
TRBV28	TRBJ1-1	ASRAPGQDSGAF
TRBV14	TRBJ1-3	ASSHVGRIGNTIY
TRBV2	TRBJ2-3	ASSDWDTQY
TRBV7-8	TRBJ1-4	ASSSHGTATYEKLF
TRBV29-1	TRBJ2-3	SARGNTDTQY
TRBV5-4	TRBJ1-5	ASSLGPSYQPQH
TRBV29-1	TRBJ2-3	SVGGTPGNWADTQY
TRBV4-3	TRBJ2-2	ASSQRTYGTGELF
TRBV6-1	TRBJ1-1	ASTGTLSGEAF
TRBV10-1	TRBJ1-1	ASSGTGANTEAF
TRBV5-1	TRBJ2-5	ASSPSGQGWETQY
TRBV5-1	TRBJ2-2	ASSFLAGFEAGELF
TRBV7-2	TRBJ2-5	ASSLRQGGETQY
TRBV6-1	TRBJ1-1	ASSEGLGIGNTEAF
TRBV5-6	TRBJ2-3	ASSLARQGGTQY
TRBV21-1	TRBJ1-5	ASSRFRRLNQPQH
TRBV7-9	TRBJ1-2	ASSFQRTPPGGYT
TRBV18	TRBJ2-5	ASSPTVTQETQY
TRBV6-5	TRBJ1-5	ASSYSGTGNQPQH
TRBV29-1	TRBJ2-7	SVSGTGGFSYEQY
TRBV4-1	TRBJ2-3	ASSLTSGRASPYTQY
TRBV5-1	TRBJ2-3	ASSPIQTVTDTQY
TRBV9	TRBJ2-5	ASSVDWLGETQY
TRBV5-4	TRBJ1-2	ASSLVDRGDYGYT
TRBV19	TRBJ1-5	ASSLSKGNQPQH
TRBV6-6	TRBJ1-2	ASRKRGQNYGYT
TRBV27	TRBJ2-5	ASSPTGLAGGKYQETQY
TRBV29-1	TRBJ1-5	SVGNSNQPQH
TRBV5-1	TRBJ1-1	ASSSTRQGAQHTEAF
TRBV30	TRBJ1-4	AWSGDHEKLF
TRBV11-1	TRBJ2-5	ASSRRTQETQY
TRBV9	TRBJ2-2	ASSVHLLASAQNTGELF
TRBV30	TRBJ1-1	AWSWQQNTEAF
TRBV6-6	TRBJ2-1	ASSSGTGAPNEQF
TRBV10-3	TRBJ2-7	AISLQGVGYEQY
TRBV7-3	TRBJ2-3	ASSLTVSPTDTQY
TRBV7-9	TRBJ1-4	ASRSTPGRGANEKLF
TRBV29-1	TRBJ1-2	SVDRGRFGYT
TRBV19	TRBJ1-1	ASRSTGSTEAF
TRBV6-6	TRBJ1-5	ASSNNRFNQPQH
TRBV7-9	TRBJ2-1	ASSLYPSDEQF
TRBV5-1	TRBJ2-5	ASSLTGTQETQY
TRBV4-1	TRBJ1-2	ASSQTKSGYIGSYT
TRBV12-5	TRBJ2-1	ASGLGSGLGYNEQF
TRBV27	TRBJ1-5	ASSYRPGTWGNQPQH